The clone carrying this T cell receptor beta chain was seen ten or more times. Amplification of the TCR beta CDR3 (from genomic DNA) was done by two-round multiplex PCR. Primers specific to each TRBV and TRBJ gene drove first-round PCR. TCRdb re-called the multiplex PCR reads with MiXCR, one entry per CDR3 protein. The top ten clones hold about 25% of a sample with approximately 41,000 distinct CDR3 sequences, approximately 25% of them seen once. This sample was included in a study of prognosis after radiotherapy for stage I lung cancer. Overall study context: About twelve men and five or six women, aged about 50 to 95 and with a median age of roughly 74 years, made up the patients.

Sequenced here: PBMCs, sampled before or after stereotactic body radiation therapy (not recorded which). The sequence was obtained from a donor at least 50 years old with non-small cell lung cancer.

CDR3 region: CASTERGDRNKGYTF. The CDR3 bases are TGTGCCAGCACCGAGAGGGGAGACAGGAATAAGGGCTACACCTTC. V usage is TRBV6-1 and J usage is TRBJ1-2; the D gene is possibly TRBD1 (6 bases). Germline values: CDR1 MNHNS, CDR2 SASEGT. The CDR3 loop spans 15 amino acids. Deletions cut 7 bases from V and 8 bases from J, with 23 bases between.